The 11 T cell receptor beta chains below come from one sample, sequenced in a study of CD8 T cells in ankylosing spondylitis. TCRdb re-called the 5' RACE reads with MiXCR, one entry per CDR3 protein. The profile covers about 160,000 distinct CDR3 sequences, with around 19% appearing a single time and approximately 7.8% taken by the ten largest. The sample comprised blood, either unsorted or a sorted T cell fraction (not recorded which). The origin of the receptors is a male donor with ankylosing spondylitis or in good health (not recorded which).

This chain connects TRBV3-1 to TRBJ1-4, with D possibly matching TRBD1 (5 bases). In germline, CDR1 is LGHDT, CDR2 YNNKEL (reference sequence). CDR3 length: 14 amino acids. V was pared by 4 bases and J by 10 bases, with 16 bases between. The CDR3 bases are TGTGCCAGCAGCCGTGGACAAGATTCTAGAAAACTGTTTTTT. Its protein product is CASSRGQDSRKLFF.

This clonotype was counted many times. This chain's CDR3 is CSAGENEKLFF. In DNA, the CDR3 is TGCAGTGCCGGGGAAAATGAAAAACTGTTTTTT. This sequence joins TRBV20-1 and TRBJ1-4; D is unclear. In germline, CDR1 is DFQATT, CDR2 SNEGSKA (reference sequence). This CDR3 is built from 11 residues. V gave up 6 bases and J gave up 5 bases, with 7 bases separating them.

This clonotype was seen repeatedly, ten times or more. This chain joins TRBV20-1 and TRBJ2-5; no firm D call. This CDR3 spans 12 amino acids. Germline V CDR1 and CDR2: DFQATT, SNEGSKA (reference sequence). The V end lost 1 base, the J end lost 5 bases, and 8 bases lay between the germline ends. In nucleotides, the CDR3 is TGCAGTGCTAGAGGTAGTGTCGAGACCCAGTACTTC. This gives the protein CSARGSVETQYF.

This chain links TRBV20-1 with TRBJ2-7, with D possibly being TRBD2 (6 bases). This CDR3 is built from 14 residues. Trimming stripped 6 bases from V and 2 bases from J, with 17 bases between. Germline V lookup: CDR1 DFQATT, CDR2 SNEGSKA (reference sequence). The CDR3 reads CSAIGTPGAYEQYF. The CDR3, as DNA: TGCAGTGCGATCGGGACTCCGGGAGCCTACGAGCAGTACTTC.

This chain connects TRBV11-2 to TRBJ2-3; D may be TRBD2 (6 bases). In germline, CDR1 is SGHAT, CDR2 FQNNGV. V gave up 3 bases and J gave up 0 bases, with 13 bases separating them. There are 16 residues in the CDR3. CDR3 nucleotide sequence: TGTGCCAGCAGCTTTTCAAGCGGGTCTAGCACAGATACGCAGTATTTT. As protein: CASSFSSGSSTDTQYF.

This chain joins TRBV5-1 and TRBJ2-7, with D unresolved. The CDR3 totals 14 residues. V dropped 1 base and J dropped 3 bases, with 11 bases sitting between them. Germline CDR1 reads SGHRS; CDR2 reads YFSETQ. CDR3: CASSLSSASYEQYF. The CDR3 coding sequence is TGCGCCAGCAGCTTGAGTTCTGCTAGCTACGAGCAGTACTTC.

Many counts were recorded for this clonotype. The V and J genes are TRBV5-1 and TRBJ1-1; 7 bases are a match to TRBD1. CDR3 length: 15 amino acids. V lost 4 bases, J lost 7 bases, and 13 bases stayed unmatched. CDR1 is SGHRS and CDR2 is YFSETQ in the germline V gene. The CDR3 nucleotides read TGCGCCAGCAGCAAAGGACAGGACCAGGCGGGTGAAGCTTTCTTT. It is translated as CASSKGQDQAGEAFF.

The chain is built from TRBV4-1 and TRBJ1-4; 7 bases line up with TRBD1. The J segment lost 6 bases and the V segment lost 0 bases, leaving 7 bases of the junction unmatched. The CDR3 covers 16 residues. Germline V gene sequence: CDR1 MGHRA, CDR2 YSYEKL. The CDR3 reads CASSQERDRSDEKLFF. CDR3 nucleotide sequence: TGCGCCAGCAGCCAAGAAAGGGACAGATCAGATGAAAAACTGTTTTTT.

This clonotype has ten or more counts. The chain combines TRBV5-1 with TRBJ2-7, with D perhaps TRBD1 (6 bases). Trimming shortened V by 4 bases and J by 1 base, and 9 bases separated the two germline ends. Germline V CDR1 and CDR2: SGHRS, YFSETQ. The CDR3 totals 13 residues. Here the CDR3 reads CASSTGQSYEQYF. The CDR3 region has the DNA TGCGCCAGCAGCACCGGACAGTCCTACGAGCAGTACTTC.

This clonotype was observed once. This sequence joins TRBV6-1 and TRBJ2-6; weak D call: TRBD1 (6 bases). The CDR3 extends over 17 amino acids. The germline gives CDR1 MNHNS, CDR2 SASEGT. V was cut by 7 bases and J by 4 bases, with 20 bases left in between. In DNA, the CDR3 is TGTGCCAGCATCGAACCACAGGGTAAAGTAGGGGCCAACGTCCTGACTTTC. This translates into CASIEPQGKVGANVLTF.

This clonotype occurred once. J is TRBJ2-6 and V is TRBV11-2; 9 bases match TRBD1. The CDR3 has 20 amino acids. Germline V lookup: CDR1 SGHAT, CDR2 FQNNGV. V shed 0 bases and J 2 bases; nucleotides not matched to a gene: 11. CDR3 sequence (DNA): TGTGCCAGCAGCTTAGAGTGGACAGGGGCGAACTCTGCTGGGGCCAACGTCCTGACTTTC. It translates to CASSLEWTGANSAGANVLTF.